These 30 T cell receptor beta chains share one sample of origin, sequenced in a study of cytomegalovirus exposure and HLA in healthy donors. 13 Jbeta primers and 60 Vbeta primers were used for the PCR. The protocol was immunoSEQ multiplex PCR, while the TCRdb copy is restricted to in-frame clones and leaves out a portion. The sample comprises 150,000 or so clones, around 79% of which are singletons, and 6.3% rests with the top ten. Sequencing was carried out using PBMCs. Source of these receptors: a middle-aged man in good health and CMV-seropositive.

V and J are TRBV30 and TRBJ2-1; 9 positions agree with TRBD2. Germline values: CDR1 GTSNPN, CDR2 SVGIG (reference sequence). Trimming cost V 0 bases and J 7 bases; bases outside gene matches: 7. CDR3 length: 15 amino acids. The CDR3 loop reads CAWSVLAGGPNEQFF. Written as DNA, the CDR3 is TGTGCCTGGAGTGTCTTGGCGGGAGGGCCTAATGAGCAGTTCTTC.

With regard to this clone: Germline is not matched at one junction end, which may reflect a read error. The rearrangement uses TRBV4-1 and TRBJ2-4; 7 bases agree with TRBD1. The CDR3 is made up of 18 amino acids. In germline, CDR1 is MGHRA, CDR2 YSYEKL. The CDR3 reads CASSRTMTGQTAKNSQYF. In nucleotides, the CDR3 is TGCGCCAGCAGCCGTACTATGACGGGACAGACAGCCAAAAACAGTCAGTACTTC.

This clone was detected a few times. The rearrangement joins TRBV11-3 to TRBJ1-1, with 7 bases aligning to TRBD1. CDR3 length: 15 amino acids. The germline CDR1 and CDR2 sequences are SGHNT and YENEEA. The trim removed 4 bases at V and 6 bases at J, leaving 11 bases unmatched. CDR3 bases: TGTGCCAGCAGCTCCACCACAGGGGCAGGGGCTGAAGCTTTCTTT. Its translation: CASSSTTGAGAEAFF. Looking up the rest from reference TRBV11-3 and TRBJ1-1 gives the full variable domain: EAGVVQSPRYKIIEKKQPVAFWCNPISGHNTLYWYLQNLGQGPELLIRYENEEAVDDSQLPKDRFSAERLKGVDSTLKIQPAELGDSAVYLCASSSTTGAGAEAFFGQGTRLTVV.

The V call is TRBV6-6, the J call TRBJ1-1, with D hard to call. Trimming removed 0 bases at V and 8 bases at J, with 4 bases between. The CDR3 length is 11 residues. Germline lookup yields CDR1 MNHNY and CDR2 SVGAGI (reference sequence). CDR3 residues: CASSYSEEAFF. The CDR3 DNA reads as TGTGCCAGCAGTTACTCTGAGGAAGCTTTCTTT.

The CDR3 DNA reads TGTGCTAGTGGTTCCGAGGCAGGGGTCTACGAGCAGTACTTC. This translates into CASGSEAGVYEQYF. The chain combines TRBV12-5 with TRBJ2-7; TRBD1 is a possible D gene (6 bases). Trimming shortened V by 4 bases and J by 3 bases, and 13 bases separated the two germline ends. The CDR3 is 14 residues long. Germline CDR1 is LGHNT and CDR2 is FRNRAP.

This clone was counted a single time. The chain couples TRBV5-1 to TRBJ2-2, with D maybe TRBD1 (5 bases). V was shortened by 0 bases and J by 4 bases, with 13 bases between the two germline ends. The CDR3 length is 16 residues. Germline values: CDR1 SGHRS, CDR2 YFSETQ. This chain's CDR3 is CASSLGQGLGTGELFF. DNA of the CDR3: TGCGCCAGCAGCTTGGGCCAGGGCCTAGGCACCGGGGAGCTGTTTTTT.

This clone was seen just once. The chain is built from TRBV30 and TRBJ1-2; D gene uncertain. The germline V gene encodes CDR1 GTSNPN and CDR2 SVGIG (reference sequence). The CDR3 covers 15 residues. V was trimmed by 4 bases and J by 4 bases, leaving 19 bases between them. The CDR3 here is CAWTPSGSLLYGYTF. For the CDR3, the DNA is TGTGCCTGGACGCCCAGCGGAAGCTTACTCTATGGCTACACCTTC.

CDR3 DNA: TGTGCCAGCAGCCCGCAGGGGAGGGAGTGGACTGAAGCTTTCTTT. Residues: CASSPQGREWTEAFF. The rearrangement joins TRBV7-2 to TRBJ1-1, with a weak D call TRBD1 (6 bases). CDR1 and CDR2 (germline): SGHTA, FQGNSA. Trimming removed 5 bases from V and 5 bases from J, with 18 bases in between. The CDR3 extends over 15 amino acids.

This chain's CDR3 is CAIKGSGEDTQYF. In DNA form, the CDR3 reads TGTGCCATCAAGGGTAGCGGGGAAGATACGCAGTATTTT. V is TRBV10-3 and J is TRBJ2-3; TRBD2 matches 8 bases. The CDR3 totals 13 residues. Germline-derived CDR1 and CDR2 are ENHRY and SYGVKD. V dropped 7 bases and J dropped 5; count of bases not matched to a gene: 5.

The genes are TRBV5-1 and TRBJ1-2; 8 bases map to TRBD1. Germline assignment: CDR1 SGHRS and CDR2 YFSETQ. V lost 4 bases, J lost 6 bases, and 17 bases stayed unmatched. The CDR3 is 17 amino acids. The CDR3 coding sequence is TGCGCCAGCAGCACAGATACCCCGGACAGGGACAACGATGGCTACACCTTC. Translation gives CASSTDTPDRDNDGYTF.

The gene calls are TRBV6-5 and TRBJ1-2, with unresolved D. This CDR3 contains 14 residues. V was cut by 0 bases and J by 0 bases, with 5 bases left in between. The V gene's germline CDR1 is MNHEY and CDR2 SVGAGI. In DNA, the CDR3 is TGTGCCAGCAGTTACTCCATAGCTAACTATGGCTACACCTTC. It yields the protein CASSYSIANYGYTF.

The V call is TRBV5-4, the J call TRBJ2-7; 13 nucleotides match TRBD2. V lost 0 bases to trimming and J lost 4 bases; unmatched junction nucleotides: 1. Germline CDR1 is SGHNT and CDR2 is YYREEE (reference sequence). The CDR3 is 15 amino acids. CDR3 sequence (DNA): TGTGCCAGCAGCTTGGGACTAGCGGGAGGTTACGAGCAGTACTTC. This translates into CASSLGLAGGYEQYF.

The chain combines TRBV10-1 with TRBJ2-2, with no clear D. The V gene's germline CDR1 is WNHNN and CDR2 SYGVQD (reference sequence). CDR3 length equals 11 residues. The germline V and J ends were trimmed by 3 bases and 7 bases, with 3 bases remaining between them. This CDR3 reads CASSDLGELFF. The CDR3 DNA reads TGCGCCAGCAGTGACCTCGGGGAGCTGTTTTTT.

This chain uses TRBV28 with TRBJ2-4; 8 bases match TRBD1. The V and J ends lost 4 bases and 3 bases, in that order; junction bases with no gene match: 8. The CDR3 extends over 16 amino acids. Germline lookup yields CDR1 MDHEN and CDR2 SYDVKM. CDR3 region: CASSSGQGEGKNIQYF. The DNA of the CDR3 is TGTGCCAGCAGTTCCGGACAGGGTGAGGGCAAAAACATTCAGTACTTC.

This chain uses TRBV30 with TRBJ2-7; D is possibly TRBD1 (5 bases). This CDR3 is built from 12 residues. The V gene's germline CDR1 is GTSNPN and CDR2 SVGIG (reference sequence). V lost 0 bases, J lost 5 bases, and 8 bases lay in between. CDR3 loop: CAWSVTGHEQYF. Written as DNA, the CDR3 is TGTGCCTGGAGTGTAACAGGTCACGAGCAGTACTTC.

In DNA, the CDR3 is TGTGCCAGCAGCTTGTTCCCTCCATCAGCTAACTATGGCTACACCTTC. Its protein product is CASSLFPPSANYGYTF. The chain recombines TRBV5-6 with TRBJ1-2; D is unclear. Germline values: CDR1 SGHDT, CDR2 YYEEEE. The CDR3 is made up of 16 amino acids. Trimming removed 1 base at V and 0 bases at J, with 13 bases between.

This clone has more than one count but fewer than ten. Other DNA sequences in the same sample also yield this CDR3. The CDR3 loop is CASSLGGQSNTEAFF. CDR3 coding DNA: TGCGCCAGCAGCTTGGGAGGGCAGTCGAACACTGAAGCTTTCTTT. J is TRBJ1-1 and V is TRBV5-1, with D hard to call. The CDR3 is 15 residues long. The ends were cut back, 0 bases at V and 1 base at J, with 10 bases in the middle. Per germline, CDR1 SGHRS and CDR2 YFSETQ.

This chain links TRBV29-1 with TRBJ2-1, with TRBD1 identical over 7 bases. From germline, CDR1 is SQVTM and CDR2 ANQGSEA. The CDR3 is 18 amino acids. V lost 3 bases, J lost 6 bases, and 20 bases stayed unmatched. This chain's CDR3 is CSVELSLENRGPGNEQFF. The CDR3 bases are TGCAGCGTTGAGTTGTCCCTTGAAAACAGGGGTCCGGGCAATGAGCAGTTCTTC.

The CDR3 sequence: CASSPPRTGSYNEQFF. The CDR3 DNA sequence: TGTGCCAGCAGCCCCCCCCGGACAGGGTCATACAATGAGCAGTTCTTC. The chain recombines TRBV5-4 with TRBJ2-1; 8 positions agree with TRBD1. The CDR3 totals 16 residues. Per germline, CDR1 SGHNT and CDR2 YYREEE (reference sequence). J was trimmed by 4 bases and V by 4 bases; bases with no gene match: 10.

The rearrangement uses TRBV6-1 and TRBJ1-4; the D gene is possibly TRBD1 (6 bases). The CDR3 is made up of 15 amino acids. V was trimmed by 6 bases and J by 0 bases, leaving 11 bases between them. Germline V gives CDR1 MNHNS, CDR2 SASEGT. The chain's CDR3 is CASSSGQSTNEKLFF. DNA for the CDR3: TGTGCCAGCAGCTCCGGACAGTCAACTAATGAAAAACTGTTTTTT.

The chain is built from TRBV2 and TRBJ2-7; 8 bases agree with TRBD1. CDR1 and CDR2 (germline): SNHLY, FYNNEI. The CDR3 spans 13 residues. Trimming took 6 bases from V and 6 from J; bases not matched to a gene: 7. CDR3 in amino acids: CASRDRVIGEQYF. CDR3 DNA sequence: TGTGCCAGCAGGGACAGGGTGATTGGCGAGCAGTACTTC.

This clone was seen only a few times. V gene TRBV5-1 combines with J gene TRBJ2-7; 9 bases map to TRBD1. Germline CDR1 SGHRS, CDR2 YFSETQ. The CDR3 totals 14 residues. V gave up 2 bases and J gave up 5 bases; unmatched junction bases: 5. CDR3 residues: CASSLQTGGHEQYF. For the CDR3, the DNA is TGCGCCAGCAGCTTACAAACAGGGGGCCACGAGCAGTACTTC.

This clone was seen a handful of times. The chain carries TRBV28 and TRBJ2-4, with 11 bases aligning to TRBD1. Germline CDR1 is MDHEN and CDR2 is SYDVKM. J lost 12 bases, V lost 5 bases, and 12 bases had no gene match. CDR3 length equals 15 residues. In DNA, the CDR3 is TGTGCCAGCAGTCAGGACAGGGGGCGCTTGTCGAGTCAGTACTTC. It is translated as CASSQDRGRLSSQYF.

The rearrangement uses TRBV28 and TRBJ1-5, with D unresolved. This CDR3 has 15 residues. Germline V gene data show CDR1 as MDHEN and CDR2 as SYDVKM. The ends were cut back, 2 bases at V and 2 bases at J, with 10 bases in the middle. This CDR3 is CASSLASPRNQPQHF. For the CDR3, the DNA is TGTGCCAGCAGTTTAGCGAGTCCGCGCAATCAGCCCCAGCATTTT.

The CDR3 here is CSVEEVANSPLHF. In DNA form, the CDR3 reads TGCAGCGTTGAGGAGGTGGCCAATTCACCCCTCCACTTT. This chain links TRBV29-1 with TRBJ1-6; no firm D call. V shed 3 bases and J shed 7 bases, with 10 bases lying between them. CDR1 and CDR2 (germline): SQVTM, ANQGSEA. This CDR3 region has 13 residues.

J is TRBJ2-5 and V is TRBV5-1; 10 positions match TRBD1. The CDR3 consists of 15 residues. CDR1 SGHRS and CDR2 YFSETQ come from the germline V gene. J lost 11 bases, V lost 6 bases, and 16 bases had no gene match. The CDR3 here is CASNSGTGVSWEQYF. CDR3 DNA sequence: TGCGCCAGCAACTCCGGGACAGGGGTTTCGTGGGAGCAGTACTTC. The full variable domain, rest sourced from reference TRBV5-1 and TRBJ2-5, is KAGVTQTPRYLIKTRGQQVTLSCSPISGHRSVSWYQQTPGQGLQFLFEYFSETQRNKGNFPGRFSGRQFSNSRSEMNVSTLELGDSALYLCASNSGTGVSWEQYFGPGTRLLVL.

On this clone itself: The sample carries other DNA sequences with the same CDR3. The chain recombines TRBV11-2 with TRBJ2-7; 11 nucleotides line up with TRBD2. The CDR3 is made up of 14 amino acids. Germline CDR1 is SGHAT and CDR2 is FQNNGV. V was clipped by 5 bases and J by 0 bases; unmatched bases: 0. The CDR3 here is CASSGTSGSYEQYF. CDR3 in DNA: TGTGCCAGCAGCGGGACTAGCGGCTCCTACGAGCAGTACTTC. The variable domain in full, with the rest retrieved from reference TRBV11-2 and TRBJ2-7, is EAGVAQSPRYKIIEKRQSVAFWCNPISGHATLYWYQQILGQGPKLLIQFQNNGVVDDSQLPKDRFSAERLKGVDSTLKIQPAKLEDSAVYLCASSGTSGSYEQYFGPGTRLTVT.

The chain recombines TRBV7-6 with TRBJ2-1; D is possibly TRBD1 (6 bases). The CDR3 runs to 16 residues. Germline values: CDR1 SGHVS, CDR2 FNYEAQ. Deletions cut 5 bases from V and 3 bases from J, with 17 bases between. CDR3 residues: CASSTGPTTIYNEQFF. The CDR3 nucleotides read TGTGCCAGCAGCACAGGGCCGACTACCATCTACAATGAGCAGTTCTTC. The entire variable domain, with the rest obtained from reference TRBV7-6 and TRBJ2-1, is as follows: GAGVSQSPRYKVTKRGQDVALRCDPISGHVSLYWYRQALGQGPEFLTYFNYEAQQDKSGLPNDRFSAERPEGSISTLTIQRTEQRDSAMYRCASSTGPTTIYNEQFFGPGTRLTVL.

This chain joins TRBV5-5 and TRBJ2-4, with D maybe TRBD2 (6 bases). Trimming cost V 2 bases and J 7 bases, with 10 bases left between them. Germline CDR1 SGHKS, CDR2 YYEKEE (reference sequence). There are 13 residues in the CDR3. CDR3 in DNA: TGTGCCAGCAGCTTTGGTGGAGGGAACATTCAGTACTTC. This encodes CASSFGGGNIQYF.

This chain connects TRBV30 to TRBJ2-3; 9 bases fit TRBD2. Trimming removed 8 bases from V and 6 bases from J; junction bases left unmatched: 15. The V gene's germline CDR1 is GTSNPN and CDR2 SVGIG (reference sequence). CDR3 length equals 15 residues. CDR3 residues: CAGSPGRGGKDTQYF. DNA of the CDR3: TGTGCCGGGTCCCCTGGGCGGGGGGGGAAGGATACGCAGTATTTT.